The 10 T cell receptor beta chains listed next were all sequenced from one sample in a study of T-cell memory formation after mild COVID-19 (dated by TCRdb to the early 2020s). Libraries came from 5' RACE. For sequencing, an Illumina NovaSeq 6000 was employed. TCRdb took the public reads, trimmed them with fastp at Q25, ran MiXCR for clone calling and kept in-frame beta chains. Every entry covers one CDR3 protein and lists the most common genes and DNA from its rows. The sample records about 140,000 distinct CDR3 sequences, 14% of which are singletons. The top ten constitute 25% to 30% of the sample. Sequenced material: PBMCs or a T cell subset sorted from them (not recorded which). These receptors all stem from an adult woman who had mild COVID-19 (a few samples of this study predate the infection). The sample titles of this study are shuffled in the database, so cell type and time point are left out; the donor was told from shared clones.

This clonotype was recorded a few times. V gene TRBV25-1 combines with J gene TRBJ2-7; D is unresolved. Germline values: CDR1 MGHDK, CDR2 SYGVNS. The V gene lost 4 bases and the J gene lost 1 base, with 8 bases spanning the gap. The CDR3 length is 13 residues. The CDR3 is CASSGPPSYEQYF. The CDR3, as DNA: TGTGCCAGCAGTGGGCCGCCGTCCTACGAGCAGTACTTC.

The V call is TRBV2, the J call TRBJ1-2, with TRBD1 identical over 11 bases. The J segment lost 3 bases and the V segment lost 3 bases, leaving 3 bases of the junction unmatched. The CDR3 is 15 residues long. From germline, CDR1 is SNHLY and CDR2 FYNNEI. This CDR3 is CASSDGTGGDYGYTF. The CDR3 DNA sequence: TGTGCCAGCAGTGATGGGACAGGGGGAGACTATGGCTACACCTTC.

This clonotype has more than one count but fewer than ten. The V gene is TRBV27, the J gene TRBJ2-3, with 14 bases lining up with TRBD2. With 8 bases clipped from V and 8 bases from J, the junction kept 12 bases outside the gene matches. Germline CDR1 MNHEY, CDR2 SMNVEV (reference sequence). The CDR3 consists of 16 residues. CDR3 region: CASSLSGLAGGGTQYF. DNA for the CDR3: TGTGCCAGCTCCTTGTCCGGACTAGCGGGAGGTGGTACGCAGTATTTT.

The chain joins TRBV4-1 to TRBJ1-4, with D hard to call. Germline V CDR1 and CDR2: MGHRA, YSYEKL. V lost 4 bases and J 8 bases, leaving 11 bases between the germline ends. The CDR3 runs 13 residues. CDR3 sequence reads: CASSPEIGEKLFF. CDR3 nucleotides: TGCGCCAGCAGCCCCGAGATAGGCGAAAAACTGTTTTTT.

The chain combines TRBV6-2 or TRBV6-3 with TRBJ2-7, with unresolved D. Per germline, CDR1 MNHEY and CDR2 SVGEGT. The CDR3 runs 14 residues. V lost 2 bases and J lost 1, with 9 bases in between. The DNA for the CDR3 is TGTGCCAGCAGTTACGATGGAACGTCCTACGAGCAGTACTTC. Protein product: CASSYDGTSYEQYF.

This clonotype turned up a few times. The V call is TRBV14, the J call TRBJ2-3, with D possibly TRBD2 on 6 matching bases. V lost 4 bases to trimming and J lost 4 bases, with 15 bases between them. The CDR3 has 15 residues. Per germline, CDR1 SGHDN and CDR2 FVKESK. The CDR3 sequence is CASSRRTGGADTQYF. Here the CDR3 DNA reads TGTGCCAGCAGCCGCCGGACTGGAGGGGCAGATACGCAGTATTTT.

This clonotype has only a few counts. This chain links TRBV30 with TRBJ1-2; D is unclear. The CDR3 consists of 13 residues. The V gene lost 1 base and the J gene lost 3 bases, with 9 bases spanning the gap. The germline V gene encodes CDR1 GTSNPN and CDR2 SVGIG (reference sequence). CDR3 in amino acids: CAWSDGVDYGYTF. For the CDR3, the DNA is TGTGCCTGGAGTGATGGGGTGGACTATGGCTACACCTTC. The variable domain in full, completed from reference TRBV30 and TRBJ1-2, reads SQTIHQWPATLVQPVGSPLSLECTVEGTSNPNLYWYRQAAGRGLQLLFYSVGIGQISSEVPQNLSASRPQDRQFILSSKKLLLSDSGFYLCAWSDGVDYGYTFGSGTRLTVV.

This clonotype was seen many times. The CDR3 is CASRREAGGRDEQFF. The CDR3 nucleotides read TGTGCCAGCAGACGTGAAGCGGGAGGTAGGGATGAGCAGTTCTTC. This rearrangement joins TRBV7-6 to TRBJ2-1; 9 nucleotides line up with TRBD2. V lost 6 bases and J lost 8; bases outside the gene matches: 11. Germline lookup yields CDR1 SGHVS and CDR2 FNYEAQ. The CDR3 totals 15 residues.

A few counts support this clonotype. J is TRBJ2-7 and V is TRBV13; 7 bases align to TRBD1. The ends lost 5 bases at V and 3 bases at J; junction bases unmatched: 10. The germline CDR1 and CDR2 sequences are PRHDT and FYEKMQ (reference sequence). This CDR3 is 15 amino acids long. In nucleotides, the CDR3 is TGTGCCAGCAGCCTATCCGGGACAGAGTTCTACGAGCAGTACTTC. Protein product: CASSLSGTEFYEQYF. Full variable domain (missing parts from reference TRBV13 and TRBJ2-7): AAGVIQSPRHLIKEKRETATLKCYPIPRHDTVYWYQQGPGQDPQFLISFYEKMQSDKGSIPDRFSAQQFSDYHSELNMSSLELGDSALYFCASSLSGTEFYEQYFGPGTRLTVT.

The chain carries TRBV5-4 and TRBJ2-7; D might be TRBD1 (5 bases). The CDR3 has 15 amino acids. Trimming removed 2 bases at V and 6 bases at J, with 18 bases between. The germline V gene has CDR1 SGHNT and CDR2 YYREEE (reference sequence). The DNA for the CDR3 is TGTGCCAGCAGCTTTGTGGGGCTCGAGGAAAGCGAGCAGTACTTC. Encoded protein: CASSFVGLEESEQYF. Based on the CDR3 plus reference TRBV5-4 and TRBJ2-7, the full variable domain is ETGVTQSPTHLIKTRGQQVTLRCSSQSGHNTVSWYQQALGQGPQFIFQYYREEENGRGNFPPRFSGLQFPNYSSELNVNALELDDSALYLCASSFVGLEESEQYFGPGTRLTVT.